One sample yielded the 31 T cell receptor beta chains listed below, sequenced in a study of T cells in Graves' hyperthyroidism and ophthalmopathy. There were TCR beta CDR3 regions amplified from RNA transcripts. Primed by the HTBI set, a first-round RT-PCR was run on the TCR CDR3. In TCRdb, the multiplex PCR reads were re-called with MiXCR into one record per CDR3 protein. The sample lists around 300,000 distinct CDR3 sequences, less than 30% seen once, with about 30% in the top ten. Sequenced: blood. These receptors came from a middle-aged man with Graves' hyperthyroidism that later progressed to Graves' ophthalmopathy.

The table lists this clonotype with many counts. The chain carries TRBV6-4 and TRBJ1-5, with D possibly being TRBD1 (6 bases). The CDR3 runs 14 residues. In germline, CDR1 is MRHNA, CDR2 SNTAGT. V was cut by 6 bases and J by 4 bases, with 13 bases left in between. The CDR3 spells CASRGGAANQPQHF. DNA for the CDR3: TGTGCCAGCAGAGGGGGGGCAGCAAATCAGCCCCAGCATTTT.

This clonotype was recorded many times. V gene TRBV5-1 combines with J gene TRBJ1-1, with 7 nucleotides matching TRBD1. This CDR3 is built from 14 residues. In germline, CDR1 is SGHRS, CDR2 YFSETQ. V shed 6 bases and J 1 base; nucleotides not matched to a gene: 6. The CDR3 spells CASKQQGSNTEAFF. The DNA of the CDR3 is TGCGCCAGCAAACAACAGGGGTCGAACACTGAAGCTTTCTTT. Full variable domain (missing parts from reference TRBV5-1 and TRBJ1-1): KAGVTQTPRYLIKTRGQQVTLSCSPISGHRSVSWYQQTPGQGLQFLFEYFSETQRNKGNFPGRFSGRQFSNSRSEMNVSTLELGDSALYLCASKQQGSNTEAFFGQGTRLTVV.

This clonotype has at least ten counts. The CDR3 nucleotides read TGCGCCAGCAGCTTGGCCGCCAGGACTAGCGGGAGTTACGAGCAGTACTTC. This encodes CASSLAARTSGSYEQYF. This rearrangement joins TRBV5-1 to TRBJ2-7; 13 nucleotides match TRBD2. The CDR3 runs to 17 residues. Germline CDR1 is SGHRS and CDR2 is YFSETQ. V gave up 0 bases and J gave up 4 bases; unmatched junction bases: 7.

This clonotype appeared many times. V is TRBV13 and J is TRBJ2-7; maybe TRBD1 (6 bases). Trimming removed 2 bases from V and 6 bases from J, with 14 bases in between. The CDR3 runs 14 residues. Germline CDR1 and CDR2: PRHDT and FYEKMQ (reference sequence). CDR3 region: CASSLRGRLAEQYF. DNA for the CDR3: TGTGCCAGCAGCTTAAGGGGGAGATTGGCCGAGCAGTACTTC.

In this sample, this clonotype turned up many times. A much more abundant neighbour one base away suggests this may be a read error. CDR3: CASSTWDAREAFF. The CDR3 DNA sequence: TGTGCCAGTAGTACCTGGGACGCCCGTGAAGCTTTCTTT. The chain carries TRBV19 and TRBJ1-1; D is possibly TRBD1 (5 bases). CDR3 size: 13 residues. Germline loops: CDR1 LNHDA, CDR2 SQIVND (reference sequence). V shed 4 bases and J shed 7 bases, with 13 bases lying between them. The full variable domain, completed using reference TRBV19 and TRBJ1-1, is DGGITQSPKYLFRKEGQNVTLSCEQNLNHDAMYWYRQDPGQGLRLIYYSQIVNDFQKGDIAEGYSVSREKKESFPLTVTSAQKNPTAFYLCASSTWDAREAFFGQGTRLTVV.

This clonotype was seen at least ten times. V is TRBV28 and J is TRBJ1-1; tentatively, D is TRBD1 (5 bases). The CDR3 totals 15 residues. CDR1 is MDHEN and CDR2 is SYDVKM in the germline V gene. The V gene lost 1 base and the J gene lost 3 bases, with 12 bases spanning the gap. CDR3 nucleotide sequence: TGTGCCAGCAGTTTATTCGCAGGGTTGGACACTGAAGCTTTCTTT. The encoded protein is CASSLFAGLDTEAFF.

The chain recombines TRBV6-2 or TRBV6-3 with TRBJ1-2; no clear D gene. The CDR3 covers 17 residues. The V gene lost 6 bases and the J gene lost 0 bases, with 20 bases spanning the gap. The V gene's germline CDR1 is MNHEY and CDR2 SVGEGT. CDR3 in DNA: TGTGCCAGCAGCCCTTTTCGACACGCGAGTACTAACTATGGCTACACCTTC. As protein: CASSPFRHASTNYGYTF.

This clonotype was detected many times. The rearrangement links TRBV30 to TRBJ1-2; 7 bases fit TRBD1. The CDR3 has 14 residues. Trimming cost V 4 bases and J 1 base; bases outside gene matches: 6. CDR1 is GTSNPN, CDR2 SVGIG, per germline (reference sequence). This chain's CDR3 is CAWTGQSNNYGYTF. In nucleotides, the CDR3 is TGTGCCTGGACGGGACAGAGTAATAACTATGGCTACACCTTC.

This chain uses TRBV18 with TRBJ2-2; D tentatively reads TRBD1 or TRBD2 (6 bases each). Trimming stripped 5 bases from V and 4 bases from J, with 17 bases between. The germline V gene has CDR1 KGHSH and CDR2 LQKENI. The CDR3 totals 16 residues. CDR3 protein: CASSIGGLSVTGELFF. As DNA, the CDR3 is TGTGCCAGCTCAATCGGGGGCCTGTCGGTCACCGGGGAGCTGTTTTTT.

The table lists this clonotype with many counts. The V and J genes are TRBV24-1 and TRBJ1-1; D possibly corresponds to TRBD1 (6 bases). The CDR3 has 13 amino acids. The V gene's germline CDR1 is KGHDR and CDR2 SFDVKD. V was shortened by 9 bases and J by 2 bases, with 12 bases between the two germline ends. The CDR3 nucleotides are TGTGCCACCGGAGGGGGTCCCAACACTGAAGCTTTCTTT. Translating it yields CATGGGPNTEAFF.

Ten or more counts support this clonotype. CDR3 sequence: CASSLESGHSNQPQHF. Written as DNA, the CDR3 is TGTGCCAGCAGCTTAGAGTCAGGCCATAGCAATCAGCCCCAGCATTTT. J is TRBJ1-5 and V is TRBV7-8; no definite D call. CDR1 is SGHVS and CDR2 is FQNEAQ in the germline V gene. With 1 base removed from V and 0 bases from J, the gap between germline ends came to 10 bases. The CDR3 spans 16 residues.

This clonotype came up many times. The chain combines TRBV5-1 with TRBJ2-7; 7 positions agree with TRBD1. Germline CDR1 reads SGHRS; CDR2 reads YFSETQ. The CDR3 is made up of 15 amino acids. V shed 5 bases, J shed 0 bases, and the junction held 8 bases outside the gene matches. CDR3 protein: CASRPSRDSSYEQYF. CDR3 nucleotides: TGCGCCAGCAGACCGTCCCGGGACAGCTCCTACGAGCAGTACTTC.

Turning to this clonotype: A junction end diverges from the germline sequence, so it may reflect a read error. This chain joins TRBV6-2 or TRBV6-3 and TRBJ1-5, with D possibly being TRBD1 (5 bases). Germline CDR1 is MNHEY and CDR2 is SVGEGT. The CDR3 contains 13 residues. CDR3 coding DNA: TGTGCCAGCAACCAGGGTAGCACTCAGCCCCAGCATTTT. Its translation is CASNQGSTQPQHF.

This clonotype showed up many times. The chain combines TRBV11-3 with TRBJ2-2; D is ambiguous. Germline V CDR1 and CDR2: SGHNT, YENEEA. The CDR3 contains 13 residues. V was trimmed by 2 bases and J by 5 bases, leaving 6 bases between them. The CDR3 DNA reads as TGTGCCAGCAGCTTAACTTCGACCGGGGAGCTGTTTTTT. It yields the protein CASSLTSTGELFF.

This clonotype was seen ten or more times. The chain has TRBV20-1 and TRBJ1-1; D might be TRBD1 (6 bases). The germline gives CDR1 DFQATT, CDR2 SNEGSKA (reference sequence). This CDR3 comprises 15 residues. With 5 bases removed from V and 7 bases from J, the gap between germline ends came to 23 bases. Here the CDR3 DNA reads TGCAGTGCTCCCAAATCACAGGGTGTTCGCGGTGAAGCTTTCTTT. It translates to CSAPKSQGVRGEAFF.

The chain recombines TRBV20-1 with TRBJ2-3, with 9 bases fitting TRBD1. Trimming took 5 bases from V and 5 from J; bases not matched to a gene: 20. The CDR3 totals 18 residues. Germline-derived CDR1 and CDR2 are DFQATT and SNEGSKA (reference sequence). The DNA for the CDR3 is TGCAGTGCTCTGGACAGGGGCGATTTGGTCCTATACCGAGATACGCAGTATTTT. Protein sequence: CSALDRGDLVLYRDTQYF.

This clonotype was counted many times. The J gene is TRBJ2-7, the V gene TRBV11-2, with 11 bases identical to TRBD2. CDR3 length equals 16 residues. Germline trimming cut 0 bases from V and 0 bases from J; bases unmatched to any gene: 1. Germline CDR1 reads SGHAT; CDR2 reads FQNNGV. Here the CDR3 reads CASSLDLAGGSYEQYF. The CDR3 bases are TGTGCCAGCAGCTTAGATCTAGCGGGAGGCTCCTACGAGCAGTACTTC. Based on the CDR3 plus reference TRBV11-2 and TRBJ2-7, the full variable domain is EAGVAQSPRYKIIEKRQSVAFWCNPISGHATLYWYQQILGQGPKLLIQFQNNGVVDDSQLPKDRFSAERLKGVDSTLKIQPAKLEDSAVYLCASSLDLAGGSYEQYFGPGTRLTVT.

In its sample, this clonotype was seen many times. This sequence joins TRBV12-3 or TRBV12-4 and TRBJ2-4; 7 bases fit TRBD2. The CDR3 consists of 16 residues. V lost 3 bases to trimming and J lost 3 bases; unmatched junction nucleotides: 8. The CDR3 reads CASSFGLADFKNIQYF. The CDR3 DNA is TGTGCCAGCAGTTTTGGGCTAGCGGATTTCAAAAACATTCAGTACTTC.

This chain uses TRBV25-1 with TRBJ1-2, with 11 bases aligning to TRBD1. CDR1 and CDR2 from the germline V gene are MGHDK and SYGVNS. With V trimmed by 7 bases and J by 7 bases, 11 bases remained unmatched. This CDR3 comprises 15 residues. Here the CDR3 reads CASTPSGQGAGGYTF. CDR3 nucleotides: TGTGCCAGCACCCCGTCCGGACAGGGGGCCGGTGGCTACACCTTC.

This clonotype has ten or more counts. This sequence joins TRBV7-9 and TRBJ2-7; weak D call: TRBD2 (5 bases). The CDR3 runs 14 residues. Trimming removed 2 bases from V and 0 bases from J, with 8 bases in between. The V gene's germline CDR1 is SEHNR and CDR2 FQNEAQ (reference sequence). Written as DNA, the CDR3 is TGTGCCAGCAGCTTACAAGCGGCCTCCTACGAGCAGTACTTC. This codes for CASSLQAASYEQYF. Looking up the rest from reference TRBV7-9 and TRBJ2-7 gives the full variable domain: DTGVSQNPRHKITKRGQNVTFRCDPISEHNRLYWYRQTLGQGPEFLTYFQNEAQLEKSRLLSDRFSAERPKGSFSTLEIQRTEQGDSAMYLCASSLQAASYEQYFGPGTRLTVT.

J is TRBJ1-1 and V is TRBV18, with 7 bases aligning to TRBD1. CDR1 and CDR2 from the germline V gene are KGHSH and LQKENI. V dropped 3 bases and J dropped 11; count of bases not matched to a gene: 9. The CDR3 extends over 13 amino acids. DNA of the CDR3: TGTGCCAGCTCACCGGACAGGTTTTTGACTGCTTTCTTT. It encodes CASSPDRFLTAFF.

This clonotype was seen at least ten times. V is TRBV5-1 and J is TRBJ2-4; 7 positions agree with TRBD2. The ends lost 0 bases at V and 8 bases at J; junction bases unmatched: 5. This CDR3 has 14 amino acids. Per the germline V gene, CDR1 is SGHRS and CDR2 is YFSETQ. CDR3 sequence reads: CASSLAQGGDIQYF. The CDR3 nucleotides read TGCGCCAGCAGCTTGGCGCAGGGAGGGGACATTCAGTACTTC.

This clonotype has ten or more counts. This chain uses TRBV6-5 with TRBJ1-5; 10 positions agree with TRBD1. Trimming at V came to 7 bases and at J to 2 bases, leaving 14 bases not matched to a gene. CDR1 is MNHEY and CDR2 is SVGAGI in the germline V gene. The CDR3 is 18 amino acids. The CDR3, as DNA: TGTGCCAGCATCCCGAGGACAGGGGGAATCATAGGCAATCAGCCCCAGCATTTT. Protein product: CASIPRTGGIIGNQPQHF.

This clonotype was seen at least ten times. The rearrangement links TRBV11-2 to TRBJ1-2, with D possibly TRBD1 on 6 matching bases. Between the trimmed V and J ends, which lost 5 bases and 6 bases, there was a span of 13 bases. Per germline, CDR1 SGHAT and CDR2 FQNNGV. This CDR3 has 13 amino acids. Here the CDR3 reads CASSVPGVDGYTF. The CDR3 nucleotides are TGTGCCAGCAGCGTCCCAGGGGTTGATGGCTACACCTTC.

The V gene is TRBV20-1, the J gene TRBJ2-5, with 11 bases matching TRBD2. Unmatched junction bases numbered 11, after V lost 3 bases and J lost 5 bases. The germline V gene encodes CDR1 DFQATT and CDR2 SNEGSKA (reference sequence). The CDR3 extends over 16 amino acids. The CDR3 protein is CSASVAGGRSGETQYF. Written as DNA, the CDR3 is TGCAGTGCTAGCGTAGCGGGGGGGCGTTCAGGGGAGACCCAGTACTTC.

CDR3 amino acids: CASSPQTPGPEFYGYTF. The CDR3, as DNA: TGTGCCAGCTCACCCCAAACCCCGGGACCGGAATTTTATGGCTACACCTTC. The J gene is TRBJ1-2, the V gene TRBV18; perhaps TRBD1 as D (5 bases). Trimming cost V 3 bases and J 5 bases, with 22 bases left between them. The CDR3 runs 17 residues. CDR1 is KGHSH and CDR2 is LQKENI in the germline V gene. Complete variable domain (other parts from reference TRBV18 and TRBJ1-2): NAGVMQNPRHLVRRRGQEARLRCSPMKGHSHVYWYRQLPEEGLKFMVYLQKENIIDESGMPKERFSAEFPKEGPSILRIQQVVRGDSAAYFCASSPQTPGPEFYGYTFGSGTRLTVV.

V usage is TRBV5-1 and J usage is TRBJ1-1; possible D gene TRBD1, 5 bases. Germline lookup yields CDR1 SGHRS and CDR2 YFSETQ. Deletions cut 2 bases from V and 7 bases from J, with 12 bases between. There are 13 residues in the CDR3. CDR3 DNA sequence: TGCGCCAGCAGCTTCGGACTGGGGGGTGAAGCTTTCTTT. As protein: CASSFGLGGEAFF.

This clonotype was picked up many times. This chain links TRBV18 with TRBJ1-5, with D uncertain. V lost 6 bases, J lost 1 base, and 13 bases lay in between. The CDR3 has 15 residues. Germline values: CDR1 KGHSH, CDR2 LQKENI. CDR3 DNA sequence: TGTGCCAGCTCCCGGGCCCCGGCGAGCAATCAGCCCCAGCATTTT. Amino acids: CASSRAPASNQPQHF.

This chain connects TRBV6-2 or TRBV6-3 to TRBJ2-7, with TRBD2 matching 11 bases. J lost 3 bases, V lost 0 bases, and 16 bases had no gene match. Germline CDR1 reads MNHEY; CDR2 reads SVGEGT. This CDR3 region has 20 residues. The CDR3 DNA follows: TGTGCCAGCAGTTACTCGAGGGTAGGAGACCTGACTAGCGGGATCTACGAGCAGTACTTC. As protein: CASSYSRVGDLTSGIYEQYF.

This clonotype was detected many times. DNA for the CDR3: TGTGCCAGCAGTTACTCTGCGGTCGTGGAGCTGTTTTTT. Translating it yields CASSYSAVVELFF. The rearrangement uses TRBV6-5 and TRBJ2-2; D is ambiguous. The CDR3 contains 13 residues. The germline V gene encodes CDR1 MNHEY and CDR2 SVGAGI. Trimming cost V 0 bases and J 10 bases, with 9 bases left between them.

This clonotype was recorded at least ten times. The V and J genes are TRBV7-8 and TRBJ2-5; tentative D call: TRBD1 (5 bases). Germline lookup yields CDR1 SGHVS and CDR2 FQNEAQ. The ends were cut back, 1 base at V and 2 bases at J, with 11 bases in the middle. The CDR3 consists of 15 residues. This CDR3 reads CASSLGQGRQETQYF. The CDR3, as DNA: TGTGCCAGCAGCTTAGGCCAGGGAAGACAAGAGACCCAGTACTTC.